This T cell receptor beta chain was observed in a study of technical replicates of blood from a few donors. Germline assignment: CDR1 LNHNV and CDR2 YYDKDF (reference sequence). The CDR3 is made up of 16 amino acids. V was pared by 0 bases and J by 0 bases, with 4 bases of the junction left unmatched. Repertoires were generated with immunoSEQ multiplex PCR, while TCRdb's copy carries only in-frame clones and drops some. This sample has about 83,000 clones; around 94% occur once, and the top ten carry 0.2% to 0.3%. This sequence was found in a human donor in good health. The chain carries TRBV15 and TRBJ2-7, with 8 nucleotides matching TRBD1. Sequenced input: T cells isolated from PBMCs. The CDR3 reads CATSRDSGQASYEQYF. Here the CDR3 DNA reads TGTGCCACCAGCAGAGATTCGGGACAGGCCTCCTACGAGCAGTACTTC. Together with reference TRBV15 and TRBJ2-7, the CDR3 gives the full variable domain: DAMVIQNPRYQVTQFGKPVTLSCSQTLNHNVMYWYQQKSSQAPKLLFHYYDKDFNNEADTPDNFQSRRPNTSFCFLDIRSPGLGDTAMYLCATSRDSGQASYEQYFGPGTRLTVT.